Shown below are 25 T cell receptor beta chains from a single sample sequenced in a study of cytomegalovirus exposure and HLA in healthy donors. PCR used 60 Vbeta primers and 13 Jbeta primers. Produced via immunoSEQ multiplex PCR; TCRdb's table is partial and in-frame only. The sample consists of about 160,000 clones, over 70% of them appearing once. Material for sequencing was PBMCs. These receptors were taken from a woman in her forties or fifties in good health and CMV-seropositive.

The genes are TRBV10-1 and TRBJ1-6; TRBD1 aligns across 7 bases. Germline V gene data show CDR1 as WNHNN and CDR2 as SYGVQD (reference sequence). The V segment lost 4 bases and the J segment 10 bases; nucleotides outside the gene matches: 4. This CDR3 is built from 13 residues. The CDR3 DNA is TGCGCCAGCAGTGGGGACAGCAGCTCACCCCTCCACTTT. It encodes CASSGDSSSPLHF.

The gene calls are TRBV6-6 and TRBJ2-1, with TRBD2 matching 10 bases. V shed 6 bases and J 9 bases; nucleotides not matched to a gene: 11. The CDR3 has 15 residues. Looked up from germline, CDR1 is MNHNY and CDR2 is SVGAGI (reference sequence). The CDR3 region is CASSTLAGARGEQFF. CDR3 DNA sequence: TGTGCCAGCAGCACTCTAGCGGGGGCGCGGGGTGAGCAGTTCTTC.

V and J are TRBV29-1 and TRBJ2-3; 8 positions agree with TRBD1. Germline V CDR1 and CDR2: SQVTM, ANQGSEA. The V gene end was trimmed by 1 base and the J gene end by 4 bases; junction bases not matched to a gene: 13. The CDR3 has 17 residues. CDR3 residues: CSVEGGQGALLADTQYF. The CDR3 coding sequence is TGCAGCGTTGAAGGGGGGCAGGGGGCTCTATTGGCAGATACGCAGTATTTT.

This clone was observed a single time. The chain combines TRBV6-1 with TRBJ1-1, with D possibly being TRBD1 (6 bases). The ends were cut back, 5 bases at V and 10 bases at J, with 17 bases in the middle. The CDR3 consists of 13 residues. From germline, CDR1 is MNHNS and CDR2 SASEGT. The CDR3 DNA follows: TGTGCCAGCAGTTTCTACAGGGACGCCGGAGCTTTCTTT. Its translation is CASSFYRDAGAFF.

This chain's CDR3 is CASSLGLVNEQYF. Here the CDR3 DNA reads TGTGCCAGCAGCTTGGGGCTAGTTAACGAGCAGTACTTC. This chain joins TRBV7-2 and TRBJ2-7, with D possibly TRBD1 on 5 matching bases. Trimming stripped 3 bases from V and 5 bases from J, with 11 bases between. Germline-derived CDR1 and CDR2 are SGHTA and FQGNSA. CDR3 length: 13 residues.

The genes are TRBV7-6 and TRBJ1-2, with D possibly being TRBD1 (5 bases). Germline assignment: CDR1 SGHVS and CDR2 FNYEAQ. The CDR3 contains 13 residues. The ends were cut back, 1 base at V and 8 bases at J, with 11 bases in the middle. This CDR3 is CASSLEGARGYTF. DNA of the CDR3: TGTGCCAGCAGCTTAGAAGGGGCGCGCGGCTACACCTTC.

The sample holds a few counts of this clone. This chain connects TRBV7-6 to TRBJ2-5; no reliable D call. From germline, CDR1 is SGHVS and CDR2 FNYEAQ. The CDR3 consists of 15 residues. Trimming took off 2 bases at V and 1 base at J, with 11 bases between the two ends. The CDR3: CASSLSVVPQETQYF. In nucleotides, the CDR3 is TGTGCCAGCAGCTTAAGCGTAGTACCCCAAGAGACCCAGTACTTC.

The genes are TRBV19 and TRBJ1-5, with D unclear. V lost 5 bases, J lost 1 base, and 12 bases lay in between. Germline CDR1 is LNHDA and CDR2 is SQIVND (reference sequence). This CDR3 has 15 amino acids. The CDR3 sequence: CASSGGVASNQPQHF. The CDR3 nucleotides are TGTGCCAGTAGTGGCGGGGTGGCCAGCAATCAGCCCCAGCATTTT.

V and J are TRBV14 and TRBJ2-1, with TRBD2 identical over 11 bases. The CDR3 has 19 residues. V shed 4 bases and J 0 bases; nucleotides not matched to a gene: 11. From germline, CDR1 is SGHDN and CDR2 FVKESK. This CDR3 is CASSPFPSGGRGSYNEQFF. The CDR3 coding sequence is TGTGCCAGCAGCCCCTTTCCTAGCGGGGGGCGGGGCTCCTACAATGAGCAGTTCTTC. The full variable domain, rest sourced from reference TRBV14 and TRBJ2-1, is EAGVTQFPSHSVIEKGQTVTLRCDPISGHDNLYWYRRVMGKEIKFLLHFVKESKQDESGMPNNRFLAERTGGTYSTLKVQPAELEDSGVYFCASSPFPSGGRGSYNEQFFGPGTRLTVL.

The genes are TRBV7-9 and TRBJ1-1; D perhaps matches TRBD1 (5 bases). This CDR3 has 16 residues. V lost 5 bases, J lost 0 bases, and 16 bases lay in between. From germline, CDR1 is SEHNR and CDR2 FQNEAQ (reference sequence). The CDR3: CASSPRQSNMNTEAFF. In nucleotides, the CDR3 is TGTGCCAGCAGCCCACGACAGAGTAACATGAACACTGAAGCTTTCTTT.

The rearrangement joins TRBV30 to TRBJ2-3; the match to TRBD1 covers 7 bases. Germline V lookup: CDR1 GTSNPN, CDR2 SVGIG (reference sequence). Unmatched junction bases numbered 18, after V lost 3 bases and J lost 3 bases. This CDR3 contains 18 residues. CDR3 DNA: TGTGCCTGGAGCGATATTATCAGGGACAGCTCACTAACAGATACGCAGTATTTT. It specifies CAWSDIIRDSSLTDTQYF.

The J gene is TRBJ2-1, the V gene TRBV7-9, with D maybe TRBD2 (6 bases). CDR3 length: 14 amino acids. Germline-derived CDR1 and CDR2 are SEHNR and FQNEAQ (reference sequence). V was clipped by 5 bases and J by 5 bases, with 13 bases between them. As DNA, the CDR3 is TGTGCCAGCAGCAGGGACTTGCGAGACAATGAGCAGTTCTTC. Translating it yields CASSRDLRDNEQFF.

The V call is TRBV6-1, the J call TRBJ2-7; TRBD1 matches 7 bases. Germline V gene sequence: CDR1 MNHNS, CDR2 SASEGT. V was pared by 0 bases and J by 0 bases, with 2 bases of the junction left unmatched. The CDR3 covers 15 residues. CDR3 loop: CASSEAGTVSYEQYF. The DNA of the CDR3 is TGTGCCAGCAGTGAAGCAGGGACAGTCTCCTACGAGCAGTACTTC.

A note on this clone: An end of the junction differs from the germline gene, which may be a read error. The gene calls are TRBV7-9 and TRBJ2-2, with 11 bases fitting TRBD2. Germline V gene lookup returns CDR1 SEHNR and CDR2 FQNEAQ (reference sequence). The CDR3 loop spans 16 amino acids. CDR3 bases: TGTTCCAGCAGCGCCGGGACTAGCGGGAACACCGGGGAGCTGTTTTTT. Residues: CSSSAGTSGNTGELFF.

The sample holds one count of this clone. The CDR3 DNA reads TGTGCCAGCAGCCCCAGCCGGGGTGGAAACACCATATATTTT. Translated, it gives CASSPSRGGNTIYF. V is TRBV9 and J is TRBJ1-3; D gene ambiguous. V shed 4 bases and J shed 3 bases, with 11 bases lying between them. This CDR3 is built from 14 residues. CDR1 and CDR2 from the germline V gene are SGDLS and YYNGEE.

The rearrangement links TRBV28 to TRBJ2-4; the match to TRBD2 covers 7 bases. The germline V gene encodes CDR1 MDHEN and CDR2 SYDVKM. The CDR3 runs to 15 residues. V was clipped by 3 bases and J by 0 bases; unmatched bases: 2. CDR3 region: CASSLGGIAKNIQYF. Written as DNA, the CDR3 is TGTGCCAGCAGTTTGGGGGGGATAGCCAAAAACATTCAGTACTTC.

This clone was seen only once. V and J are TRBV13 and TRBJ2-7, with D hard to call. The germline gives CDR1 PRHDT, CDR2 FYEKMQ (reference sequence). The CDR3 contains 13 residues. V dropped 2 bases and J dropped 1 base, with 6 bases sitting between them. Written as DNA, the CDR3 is TGTGCCAGCAGCTTAAGGAGTTCCTACGAGCAGTACTTC. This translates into CASSLRSSYEQYF.

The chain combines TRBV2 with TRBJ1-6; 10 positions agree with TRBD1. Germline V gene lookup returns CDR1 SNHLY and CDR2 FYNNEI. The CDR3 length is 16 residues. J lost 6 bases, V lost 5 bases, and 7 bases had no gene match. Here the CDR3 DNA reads TGTGCCAGCAGTACCGGGACAGGGGCGCCTAATTCACCCCTCCACTTT. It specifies CASSTGTGAPNSPLHF.

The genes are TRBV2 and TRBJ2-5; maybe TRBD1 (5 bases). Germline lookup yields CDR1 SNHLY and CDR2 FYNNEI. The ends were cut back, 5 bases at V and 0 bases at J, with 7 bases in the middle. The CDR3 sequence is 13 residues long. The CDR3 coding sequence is TGTGCCAGCAGTCAGGACAACCAAGAGACCCAGTACTTC. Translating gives CASSQDNQETQYF.

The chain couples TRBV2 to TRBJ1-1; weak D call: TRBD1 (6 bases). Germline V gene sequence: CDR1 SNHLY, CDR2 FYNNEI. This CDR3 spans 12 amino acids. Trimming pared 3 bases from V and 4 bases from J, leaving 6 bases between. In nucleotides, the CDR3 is TGTGCCAGCAGTGACAGGGGCACTGAAGCTTTCTTT. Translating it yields CASSDRGTEAFF.

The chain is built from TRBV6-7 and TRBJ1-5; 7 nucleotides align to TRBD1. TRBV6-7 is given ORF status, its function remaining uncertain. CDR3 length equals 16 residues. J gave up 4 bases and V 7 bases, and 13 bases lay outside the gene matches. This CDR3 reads CASTITKTGSNQPQHF. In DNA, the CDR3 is TGTGCCAGCACCATAACAAAGACAGGGAGTAATCAGCCCCAGCATTTT.

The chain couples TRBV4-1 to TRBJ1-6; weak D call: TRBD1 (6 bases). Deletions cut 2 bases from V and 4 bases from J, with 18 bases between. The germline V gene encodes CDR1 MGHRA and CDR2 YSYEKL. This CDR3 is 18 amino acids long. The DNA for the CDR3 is TGCGCCAGCAGCCAATCGCGTGGGGGCGGGGGTTATAATTCACCCCTCCACTTT. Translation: CASSQSRGGGGYNSPLHF.

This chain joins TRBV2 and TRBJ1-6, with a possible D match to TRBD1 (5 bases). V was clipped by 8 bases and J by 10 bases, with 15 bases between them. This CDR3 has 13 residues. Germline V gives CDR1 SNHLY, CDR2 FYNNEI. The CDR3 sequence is CASREQGGSPLHF. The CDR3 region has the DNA TGTGCCAGCCGGGAGCAGGGAGGGTCACCCCTCCACTTT.

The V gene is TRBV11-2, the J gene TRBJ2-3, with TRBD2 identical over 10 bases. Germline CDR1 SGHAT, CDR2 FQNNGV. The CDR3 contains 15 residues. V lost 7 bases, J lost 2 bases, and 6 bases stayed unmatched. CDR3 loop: CASTISGGLTDTQYF. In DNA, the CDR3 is TGTGCCAGCACCATTAGCGGGGGGCTCACAGATACGCAGTATTTT.

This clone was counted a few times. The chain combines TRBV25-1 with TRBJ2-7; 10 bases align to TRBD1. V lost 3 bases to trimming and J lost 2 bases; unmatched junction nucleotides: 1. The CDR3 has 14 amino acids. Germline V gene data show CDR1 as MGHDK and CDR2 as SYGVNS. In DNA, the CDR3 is TGTGCCAGCAGTGAGGACAGGGGGACCTACGAGCAGTACTTC. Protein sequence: CASSEDRGTYEQYF.